This TCR beta chain was found in a study of T cell repertoires in cytomegalovirus infection. About the research overall: A matching HLA type, together with CMV infection, was signaled by public TCR beta signatures.

TCRdb reprocessed the reads via MiXCR and lists one record per CDR3 protein. The sample holds around 630,000 distinct CDR3 sequences; 20% to 25% are singletons and the top ten take around 7.6%. The study, taken as a whole, reports: Clonotype analysis showed dominance of the ex vivo response by HLA-C-restricted CMV-specific TCR beta clonotypes.

Of note for this clonotype: As yet, its antigen is unknown. At one end the junction does not follow the germline gene, possibly because of a read error.

Germline V gives CDR1 SGHVT, CDR2 SQSDAQ. This CDR3 is 15 amino acids long. Sequenced: CD8+ T cells from PBMCs. The chain links TRBV7-4 to TRBJ2-3, with a tentative D call TRBD2 (5 bases). The origin of this receptor is a human donor in good health (CMV status not recorded). Some clones in this sample may be carry-over from other donors' samples. CDR3 amino acids: CVSSRSGGFTDTQYF. The CDR3 nucleotides are TGTGTCAGCAGCCGCTCTGGAGGCTTTACTGATACGCAGTATTTT.